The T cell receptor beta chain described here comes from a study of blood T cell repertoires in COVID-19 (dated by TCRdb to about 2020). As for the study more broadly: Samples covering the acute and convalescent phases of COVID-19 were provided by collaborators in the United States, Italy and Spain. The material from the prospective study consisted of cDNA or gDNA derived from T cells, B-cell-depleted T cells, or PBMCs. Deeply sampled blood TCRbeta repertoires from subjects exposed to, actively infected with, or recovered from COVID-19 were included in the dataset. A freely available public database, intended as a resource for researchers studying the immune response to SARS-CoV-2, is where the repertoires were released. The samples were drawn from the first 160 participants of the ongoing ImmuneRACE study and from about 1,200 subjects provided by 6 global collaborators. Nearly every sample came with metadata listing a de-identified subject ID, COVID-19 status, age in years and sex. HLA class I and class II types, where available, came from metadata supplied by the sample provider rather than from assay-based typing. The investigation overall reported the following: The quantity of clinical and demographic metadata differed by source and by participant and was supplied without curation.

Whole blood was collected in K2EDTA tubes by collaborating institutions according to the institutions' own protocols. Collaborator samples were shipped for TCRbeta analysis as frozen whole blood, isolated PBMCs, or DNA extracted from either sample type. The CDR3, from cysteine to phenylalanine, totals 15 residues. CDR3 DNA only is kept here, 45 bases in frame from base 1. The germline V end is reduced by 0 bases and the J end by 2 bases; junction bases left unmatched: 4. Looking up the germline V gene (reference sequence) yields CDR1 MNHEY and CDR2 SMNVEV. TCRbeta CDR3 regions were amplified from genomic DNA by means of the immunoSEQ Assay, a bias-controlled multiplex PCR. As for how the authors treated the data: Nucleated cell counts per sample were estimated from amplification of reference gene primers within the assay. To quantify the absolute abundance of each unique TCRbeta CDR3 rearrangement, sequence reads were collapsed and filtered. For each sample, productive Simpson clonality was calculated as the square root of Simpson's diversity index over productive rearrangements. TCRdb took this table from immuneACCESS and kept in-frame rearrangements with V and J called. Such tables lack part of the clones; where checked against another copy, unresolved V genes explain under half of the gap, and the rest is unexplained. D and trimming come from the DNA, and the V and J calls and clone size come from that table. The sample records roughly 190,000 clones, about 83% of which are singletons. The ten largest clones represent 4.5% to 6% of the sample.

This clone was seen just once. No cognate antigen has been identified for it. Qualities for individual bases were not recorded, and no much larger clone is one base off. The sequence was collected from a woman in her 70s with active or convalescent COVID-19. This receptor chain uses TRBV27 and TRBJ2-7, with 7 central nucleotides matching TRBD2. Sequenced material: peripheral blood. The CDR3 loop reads CASSLSPGLAYEQYF. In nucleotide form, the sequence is TGTGCCAGCAGTTTATCCCCCGGACTAGCCTACGAGCAGTACTTC.